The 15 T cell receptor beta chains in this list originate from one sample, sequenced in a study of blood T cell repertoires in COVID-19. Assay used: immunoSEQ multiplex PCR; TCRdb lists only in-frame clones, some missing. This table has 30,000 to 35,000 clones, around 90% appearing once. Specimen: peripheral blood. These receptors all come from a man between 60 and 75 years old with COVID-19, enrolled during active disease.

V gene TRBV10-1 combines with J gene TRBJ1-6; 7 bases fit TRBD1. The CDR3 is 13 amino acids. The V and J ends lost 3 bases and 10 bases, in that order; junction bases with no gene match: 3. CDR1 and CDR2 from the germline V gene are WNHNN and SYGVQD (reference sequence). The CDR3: CASSEDRDSPLHF. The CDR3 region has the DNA TGCGCCAGCAGTGAAGACAGGGACTCACCCCTCCACTTT.

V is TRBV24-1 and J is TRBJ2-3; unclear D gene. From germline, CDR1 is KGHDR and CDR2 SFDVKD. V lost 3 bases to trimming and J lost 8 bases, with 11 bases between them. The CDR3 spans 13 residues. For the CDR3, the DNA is TGTGCCACCAGTGATCCCTTTCGCGGTACGCAGTATTTT. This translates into CATSDPFRGTQYF.

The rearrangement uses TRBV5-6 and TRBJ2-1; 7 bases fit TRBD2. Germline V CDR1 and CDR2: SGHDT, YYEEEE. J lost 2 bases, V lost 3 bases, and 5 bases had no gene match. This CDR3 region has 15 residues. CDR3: CASSSSGITYNEQFF. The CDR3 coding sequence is TGTGCCAGCAGCTCAAGCGGGATCACCTACAATGAGCAGTTCTTC.

DNA for the CDR3: TGTGCCAGCAGCCGAACCCCCGGGACAGCAAACACTGAAGCTTTCTTT. This sequence encodes CASSRTPGTANTEAFF. The chain joins TRBV5-4 to TRBJ1-1, with 7 bases matching TRBD1. Germline lookup yields CDR1 SGHNT and CDR2 YYREEE (reference sequence). The ends lost 4 bases at V and 2 bases at J; junction bases unmatched: 11. This CDR3 is built from 16 residues.

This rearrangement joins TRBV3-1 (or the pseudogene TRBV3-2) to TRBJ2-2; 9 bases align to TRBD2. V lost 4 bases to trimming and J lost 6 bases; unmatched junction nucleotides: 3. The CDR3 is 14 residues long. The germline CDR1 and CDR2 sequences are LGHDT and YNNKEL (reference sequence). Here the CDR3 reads CASSLAGVAGELFF. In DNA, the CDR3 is TGTGCCAGCAGCCTAGCGGGAGTAGCCGGGGAGCTGTTTTTT.

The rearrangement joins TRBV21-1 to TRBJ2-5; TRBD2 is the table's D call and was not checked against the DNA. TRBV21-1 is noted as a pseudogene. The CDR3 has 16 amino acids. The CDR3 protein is CASSMTSGRRQETQYF. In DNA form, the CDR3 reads TGTGCCAGCAGCATGACTAGCGGGAGGCGACAAGAGACCCAGTACTTC.

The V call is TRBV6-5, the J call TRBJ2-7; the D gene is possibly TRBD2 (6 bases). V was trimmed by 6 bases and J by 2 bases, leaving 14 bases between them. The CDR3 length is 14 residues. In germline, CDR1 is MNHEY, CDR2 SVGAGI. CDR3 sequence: CASRGLAQTYEQYF. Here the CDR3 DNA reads TGTGCCAGCAGGGGCCTAGCGCAAACCTACGAGCAGTACTTC.

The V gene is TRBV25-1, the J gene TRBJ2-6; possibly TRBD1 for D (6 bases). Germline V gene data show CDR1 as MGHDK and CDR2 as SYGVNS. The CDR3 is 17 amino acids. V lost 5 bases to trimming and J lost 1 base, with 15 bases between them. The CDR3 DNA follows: TGTGCCAGCAGTCCGCGGGCAGGGGTGTCTGGGGCCAACGTCCTGACTTTC. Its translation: CASSPRAGVSGANVLTF.

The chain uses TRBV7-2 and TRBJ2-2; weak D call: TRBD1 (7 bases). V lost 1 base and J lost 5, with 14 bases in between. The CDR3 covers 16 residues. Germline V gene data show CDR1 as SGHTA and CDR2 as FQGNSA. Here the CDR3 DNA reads TGTGCCAGCAGCTTAGTGGGGGGACAGAGGACCGGGGAGCTGTTTTTT. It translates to CASSLVGGQRTGELFF.

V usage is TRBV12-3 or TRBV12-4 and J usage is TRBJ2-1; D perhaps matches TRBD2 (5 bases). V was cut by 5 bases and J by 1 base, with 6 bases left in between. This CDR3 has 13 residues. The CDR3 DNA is TGTGCCAGCAGTAGCGGATCCTACAATGAGCAGTTCTTC. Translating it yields CASSSGSYNEQFF.

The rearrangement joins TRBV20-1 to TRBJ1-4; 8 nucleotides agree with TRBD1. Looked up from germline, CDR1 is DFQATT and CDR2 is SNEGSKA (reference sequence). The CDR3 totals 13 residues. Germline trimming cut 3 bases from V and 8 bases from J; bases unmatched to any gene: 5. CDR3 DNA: TGCAGTGCTAGTCGACAGGGGAACGAAAAACTGTTTTTT. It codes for CSASRQGNEKLFF.

The CDR3 protein is CASSYLTSGVTDTQYF. The CDR3 bases are TGTGCCAGCAGTTATCTGACTAGCGGAGTCACAGATACGCAGTATTTT. V is TRBV25-1 and J is TRBJ2-3, with TRBD2 matching 9 bases. The CDR3 spans 16 residues. V shed 5 bases, J shed 2 bases, and the junction held 8 bases outside the gene matches. Germline CDR1 MGHDK, CDR2 SYGVNS.

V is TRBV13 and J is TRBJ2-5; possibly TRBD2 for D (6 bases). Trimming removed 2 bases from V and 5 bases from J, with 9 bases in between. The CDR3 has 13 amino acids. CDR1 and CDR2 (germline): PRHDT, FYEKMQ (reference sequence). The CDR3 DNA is TGTGCCAGCAGCTTATGGGGGGAGGAGACCCAGTACTTC. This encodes CASSLWGEETQYF. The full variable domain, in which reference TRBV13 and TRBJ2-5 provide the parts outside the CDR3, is AAGVIQSPRHLIKEKRETATLKCYPIPRHDTVYWYQQGPGQDPQFLISFYEKMQSDKGSIPDRFSAQQFSDYHSELNMSSLELGDSALYFCASSLWGEETQYFGPGTRLLVL.

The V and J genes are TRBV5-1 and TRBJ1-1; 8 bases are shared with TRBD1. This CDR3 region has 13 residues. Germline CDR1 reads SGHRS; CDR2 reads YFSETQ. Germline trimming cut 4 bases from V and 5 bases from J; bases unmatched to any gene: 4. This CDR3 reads CASSPGGLTEAFF. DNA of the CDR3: TGCGCCAGCAGCCCAGGGGGCTTGACTGAAGCTTTCTTT. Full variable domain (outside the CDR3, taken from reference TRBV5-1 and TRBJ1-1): KAGVTQTPRYLIKTRGQQVTLSCSPISGHRSVSWYQQTPGQGLQFLFEYFSETQRNKGNFPGRFSGRQFSNSRSEMNVSTLELGDSALYLCASSPGGLTEAFFGQGTRLTVV.

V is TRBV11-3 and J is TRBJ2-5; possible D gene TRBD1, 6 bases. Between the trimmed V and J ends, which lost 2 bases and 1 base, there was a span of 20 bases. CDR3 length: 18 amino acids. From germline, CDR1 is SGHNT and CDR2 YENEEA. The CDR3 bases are TGTGCCAGCAGCTTAACGACCCCCGGGACAAGGGGCCAAGAGACCCAGTACTTC. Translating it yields CASSLTTPGTRGQETQYF.